This T cell receptor (beta chain) derives from a study of CD8 T cells in ankylosing spondylitis. The CDR3 contains 15 residues. Trimming removed 1 base at V and 4 bases at J, with 14 bases between. CDR1 LGHDT and CDR2 YNNKEL come from the germline V gene (reference sequence). TCRdb re-analysed the 5' RACE reads in MiXCR, keeping a single row per CDR3 protein. The sample holds some 340,000 distinct CDR3 sequences, under 15% seen once. The TCR comes from a male donor with ankylosing spondylitis or in good health (not recorded which). The sequenced sample consisted of blood, either unsorted or a sorted T cell fraction (not recorded which). The V call is TRBV3-1, the J call TRBJ2-7; a possible D gene is TRBD1 (6 bases). The CDR3: CASSQGLERGYEQYF. The DNA of the CDR3 is TGTGCCAGCAGCCAAGGCCTCGAAAGGGGGTACGAGCAGTACTTC.